The 9 T cell receptor beta chains below come from one sample, sequenced in a study of cytomegalovirus exposure and HLA in healthy donors. In the PCR, 60 Vbeta and 13 Jbeta primers were used. Clones were read by immunoSEQ multiplex PCR, and TCRdb kept only the in-frame ones, dropping some. Of about 18,000 clones listed, 75% are singletons. Sequencing was done on a sample of PBMCs. All receptors come from a man aged 18 to 30 in good health and CMV-seronegative.

This clone was seen a handful of times. V gene TRBV30 combines with J gene TRBJ1-5, with 8 nucleotides matching TRBD1. This CDR3 has 16 amino acids. V dropped 1 base and J dropped 6; count of bases not matched to a gene: 11. Germline CDR1 is GTSNPN and CDR2 is SVGIG (reference sequence). As DNA, the CDR3 is TGTGCCTGGAGTGGGGCGCGACAGGGGAGGATTCAGCCCCAGCATTTT. Translation gives CAWSGARQGRIQPQHF.

This chain uses TRBV7-3 with TRBJ2-1; TRBD2 matches 7 bases. Per germline, CDR1 SGHTA and CDR2 FQGTGA. This CDR3 is built from 14 residues. The V gene end was trimmed by 3 bases and the J gene end by 4 bases; junction bases not matched to a gene: 3. CDR3 sequence: CASSLGGRYNEQFF. The CDR3 DNA is TGTGCCAGCAGCTTGGGGGGGAGGTACAATGAGCAGTTCTTC.

The chain joins TRBV1 to TRBJ2-7; the D segment call TRBD2 is taken from the table without a DNA check. TRBV1 has pseudogene status. The CDR3 contains 16 residues. The CDR3 DNA follows: TGCACCAGCAGCCAAGAGCCTAGCGGAGCTACCTACGAGCAGTACTTC. Translating it yields CTSSQEPSGATYEQYF.

CDR3: CTSSQRPYRSTEAFF. The CDR3 bases are TGCACCAGCAGCCAGAGGCCGTACAGGAGCACTGAAGCTTTCTTT. The chain links TRBV1 to TRBJ1-1; the D call in the table, TRBD1, was not verified against the DNA. TRBV1 is an annotated pseudogene. The length of the CDR3 is 15 residues.

The genes are TRBV30 and TRBJ1-4; 9 positions agree with TRBD1. V was pared by 8 bases and J by 8 bases, with 12 bases of the junction left unmatched. CDR1 and CDR2 (germline): GTSNPN, SVGIG (reference sequence). This CDR3 has 14 amino acids. Here the CDR3 DNA reads TGTGCCAGTAACAGGGGGCAGTTCGGCGAAAAACTGTTTTTT. Its protein product is CASNRGQFGEKLFF.

The chain joins TRBV12-5 to TRBJ2-7; 8 bases match TRBD1. V was pared by 1 base and J by 3 bases, with 5 bases of the junction left unmatched. Germline CDR1 is LGHNT and CDR2 is FRNRAP. The length of the CDR3 is 15 residues. Written as DNA, the CDR3 is TGTGCTAGTGGTTTGGACAGGGGGATAGACTACGAGCAGTACTTC. It specifies CASGLDRGIDYEQYF.

This clone came up a few times. This rearrangement joins TRBV27 to TRBJ2-5; 11 nucleotides match TRBD2. With V trimmed by 0 bases and J by 3 bases, 21 bases remained unmatched. CDR3 length: 22 amino acids. Looked up from germline, CDR1 is MNHEY and CDR2 is SMNVEV (reference sequence). CDR3 sequence: CASSLSNLRLAGGNAHEETQYF. CDR3 bases: TGTGCCAGCAGTTTATCAAACTTACGGCTAGCGGGGGGTAACGCACACGAAGAGACCCAGTACTTC.

V gene TRBV29-1 combines with J gene TRBJ2-7; 11 bases map to TRBD1. The CDR3 has 14 residues. The germline V gene encodes CDR1 SQVTM and CDR2 ANQGSEA. V shed 4 bases and J 1 base; nucleotides not matched to a gene: 3. This chain's CDR3 is CSVGTGGSSYEQYF. The CDR3 DNA is TGCAGCGTTGGGACAGGGGGCTCGTCCTACGAGCAGTACTTC.

The chain has TRBV7-8 and TRBJ2-3; TRBD1 matches 8 bases. Losses at the gene ends were 5 bases for V and 2 bases for J; bases not matched to a gene: 6. From germline, CDR1 is SGHVS and CDR2 FQNEAQ. The CDR3 is 15 amino acids. The CDR3 bases are TGTGCCAGCAGCGCGACAGGGGCGGTCACAGATACGCAGTATTTT. This translates into CASSATGAVTDTQYF. Based on the CDR3 plus reference TRBV7-8 and TRBJ2-3, the full variable domain is GAGVSQSPRYKVAKRGQDVALRCDPISGHVSLFWYQQALGQGPEFLTYFQNEAQLDKSGLPSDRFFAERPEGSVSTLKIQRTQQEDSAVYLCASSATGAVTDTQYFGPGTRLTVL.